A selection of T cell receptor beta chains follows, all from one sample in a study of cytomegalovirus exposure and HLA in healthy donors. The data were produced by immunoSEQ multiplex PCR, yet TCRdb's version contains in-frame clones alone and is incomplete. The sample has 150,000 to 200,000 clones, more than 9.5% seen once. The sample comprised PBMCs. These receptor sequences come from a man aged 45-65 years in good health and CMV-seropositive. The CDR3 runs from the conserved cysteine through the conserved F or W. A D gene is named only where the DNA matches it firmly. Clone size is shown for a subset of rows, as once, few, many or a class of expanded clone.

cdr3_length d_call j_call v_call clone_size cdr3_aa cdr3_nt
14 - TRBJ2-7 TRBV10-1 - CASSSDSPPYEQYF TGCGCCAGCAGTTCAGACAGCCCCCCCTACGAGCAGTACTTC
13 - TRBJ1-2 TRBV7-2 few CASSLGALYGYTF TGTGCCAGCAGCTTAGGGGCCCTATATGGCTACACCTTC
15 - TRBJ2-5 TRBV4-2 few CASSQVGLAGETQYF TGTGCCAGCAGCCAAGTCGGGCTAGCCGGTGAGACCCAGTACTTC
12 TRBD1 TRBJ1-4 TRBV6-5 few CASREGAGKLFF TGTGCCAGCAGGGAGGGGGCCGGAAAACTGTTTTTT
16 TRBD1 TRBJ2-5 TRBV6-5 - CASSYARQGESSAQYF TGTGCCAGCAGTTACGCCCGCCAGGGGGAGTCCTCGGCCCAGTACTTC
15 TRBD1 TRBJ1-1 TRBV2 few CASSGRDRRGTEAFF TGTGCCAGCAGTGGTCGGGACAGGAGGGGAACTGAAGCTTTCTTT
11 - TRBJ2-7 TRBV2 few CASTTDYEQYF TGTGCCAGCACTACAGACTACGAGCAGTACTTC
16 - TRBJ2-2 TRBV4-3 few CASSRRGEGGTGELFF TGCGCCAGCAGCCGTCGGGGGGAAGGGGGCACCGGGGAGCTGTTTTTT
13 - TRBJ1-5 TRBV25-1 - CASSEWGGQPQHF TGTGCCAGCAGTGAATGGGGAGGTCAGCCCCAGCATTTT
14 TRBD2 TRBJ2-3 TRBV9 - CASNGGGYTDTQYF TGTGCCAGCAACGGCGGGGGATACACAGATACGCAGTATTTT
14 - TRBJ2-5 TRBV5-1 - CASSLGRAQETQYF TGCGCCAGCAGCTTGGGCAGGGCCCAAGAGACCCAGTACTTC
14 - TRBJ2-5 TRBV19 - CASSAQDSQETQYF TGTGCCAGTAGTGCGCAGGACAGCCAAGAGACCCAGTACTTC
13 TRBD1 TRBJ1-1 TRBV2 few CASSVGGGTEAFF TGTGCCAGCAGTGTAGGGGGCGGAACTGAAGCTTTCTTT
14 - TRBJ1-1 TRBV7-2 - CASTQFRGGTEAFF TGTGCCAGCACCCAATTTCGGGGGGGCACTGAAGCTTTCTTT
15 TRBD1 TRBJ2-2 TRBV29-1 few CSVSPGQGLTGELFF TGCAGCGTGTCACCGGGACAGGGGTTAACCGGGGAGCTGTTTTTT
13 - TRBJ1-6 TRBV27 - CASSLSFDSPLHF TGTGCCAGCAGTTTATCGTTCGATTCACCCCTCCACTTT
12 - TRBJ1-6 TRBV19 few CASSIRNSPLHF TGTGCCAGTAGTATTCGGAATTCACCCCTCCACTTT
16 - TRBJ2-2 TRBV4-1 - CASSQVGRANTGELFF TGCGCCAGCAGCCAAGTGGGCCGCGCGAACACCGGGGAGCTGTTTTTT
12 TRBD1 TRBJ2-7 TRBV7-9 few CASSLGGQGEYF TGTGCCAGCAGCTTAGGGGGACAGGGGGAGTACTTC
15 TRBD1 TRBJ1-4 TRBV7-8 few CASSSRGQGGEKLFF TGTGCCAGCAGCTCCCGGGGACAGGGTGGAGAAAAACTGTTTTTT
15 TRBD1 TRBJ1-2 TRBV30 few CAWSPILGQLYGYTF TGTGCCTGGAGTCCAATCCTGGGACAGCTCTATGGCTACACCTTC
15 - TRBJ1-6 TRBV19 - CASSIIGIAESPLHF TGTGCCAGTAGTATCATTGGGATAGCGGAATCACCCCTCCACTTT
13 - TRBJ2-7 TRBV5-4 - CASRERGFYEQYF TGTGCCAGCAGGGAAAGGGGTTTTTACGAGCAGTACTTC
16 - TRBJ1-5 TRBV6-5 few CASSLRTGGGNQPQHF TGTGCCAGCAGTTTACGTACTGGGGGGGGCAATCAGCCCCAGCATTTT
15 - TRBJ2-1 TRBV4-3 - CASSHGTDSYNEQFF TGCGCCAGCAGCCACGGGACTGACTCCTACAATGAGCAGTTCTTC
16 TRBD1 TRBJ2-5 TRBV9 - CASSVSGQGARETQYF TGTGCCAGCAGCGTATCCGGACAGGGGGCGCGTGAGACCCAGTACTTC
14 TRBD1 TRBJ1-2 TRBV4-3 - CASSQDGTAYGYTF TGCGCCAGCAGCCAAGATGGGACAGCTTATGGCTACACCTTC
15 TRBD1 TRBJ2-5 TRBV7-2 few CASRPGGGQGGTQYF TGTGCCAGCAGACCAGGGGGGGGACAGGGAGGGACCCAGTACTTC
15 - TRBJ1-4 TRBV6-1 few CASSDINRGAEKLFF TGTGCCAGCAGTGATATTAACCGGGGTGCGGAGAAACTGTTTTTT
15 - TRBJ1-2 TRBV30 few CAWSLWGRGGSGYTF TGTGCCTGGAGTTTATGGGGCAGGGGAGGGAGTGGCTACACCTTC
15 - TRBJ1-5 TRBV6-1 - CASSEGRGSNQPQHF TGTGCCAGCAGTGAAGGCAGAGGGAGCAATCAGCCCCAGCATTTT
14 TRBD1 TRBJ2-3 TRBV2 - CASKTGEYTDTQYF TGTGCCAGTAAAACAGGGGAGTACACAGATACGCAGTATTTT
15 TRBD2 TRBJ2-1 TRBV7-2 - CASSSPGLAYNEQFF TGTGCCAGCAGCTCGCCGGGACTAGCTTACAATGAGCAGTTCTTC
17 - TRBJ1-5 TRBV19 few CASRPNAPTVSDQPQHF TGTGCCAGTAGACCAAATGCACCCACCGTTTCGGATCAGCCCCAGCATTTT
14 - TRBJ2-5 TRBV11-3 - CASSLGQSQETQYF TGTGCCAGCAGCTTAGGACAGTCCCAAGAGACCCAGTACTTC
16 TRBD1 TRBJ2-3 TRBV7-2 few CASSPVGTGITDTQYF TGTGCCAGCAGCCCCGTGGGGACAGGGATCACAGATACGCAGTATTTT
16 - TRBJ1-2 TRBV29-1 few CSVEDRMGPARGGYTF TGCAGCGTTGAAGATCGAATGGGCCCGGCCCGGGGAGGCTACACCTTC
15 - TRBJ2-7 TRBV18 - CASSPPAGGTHEQYF TGTGCCAGCTCACCTCCGGCAGGGGGGACCCACGAGCAGTACTTC
15 TRBD2 TRBJ2-1 TRBV2 - CASRPGLAGYNEQFF TGTGCCAGCAGGCCCGGACTAGCGGGGTACAATGAGCAGTTCTTC
14 TRBD2 TRBJ2-1 TRBV13 - CASSLGLDRDEQFF TGTGCCAGCAGCCTGGGACTAGATAGGGATGAGCAGTTCTTC
15 TRBD1 TRBJ2-3 TRBV6-5 - CASSPVRQGSDTQYF TGTGCCAGCAGTCCGGTGAGACAGGGGTCAGATACGCAGTATTTT
12 - TRBJ1-1 TRBV7-9 medium-sized CASSFGITEAFF TGTGCCAGCAGCTTCGGGATCACTGAAGCTTTCTTT
14 TRBD1 TRBJ2-7 TRBV6-5 - CASSLDRGLYEQYF TGTGCCAGCAGTTTAGACAGGGGGCTTTACGAGCAGTACTTC
16 - TRBJ2-1 TRBV5-8 - CASSAGVGGPYNEQFF TGTGCCAGCAGCGCCGGGGTGGGGGGACCCTACAATGAGCAGTTCTTC
16 - TRBJ1-5 TRBV28 few CASSPTRVLINQPQHF TGTGCCAGCAGTCCTACGAGGGTCCTTATCAATCAGCCCCAGCATTTT
15 TRBD1 TRBJ2-1 TRBV7-6 - CASSTPGQGYNEQFF TGTGCCAGCAGCACTCCGGGACAGGGTTACAATGAGCAGTTCTTC
14 - TRBJ1-3 TRBV6-5 - CASRDSLSGNTIYF TGTGCCAGCAGAGACAGCCTGTCTGGAAACACCATATATTTT